The 25 T cell receptor beta chains below all came from one sample that was sequenced in a study of shared clonotypes between healthy human individuals. The repertoire was sequenced with immunoSEQ multiplex PCR; TCRdb's copy has only in-frame clones and lacks some. The sample lists about 2.4 million clones, approximately 90% occurring once. Sequencing input: naive CD4+ T cells sorted from blood. This sample's subset: CD45RA+ positively selected. The receptors were sampled from a young man in good health.

This clone occurred once. V usage is TRBV5-1 and J usage is TRBJ2-7; 9 nucleotides align to TRBD1. V was clipped by 4 bases and J by 4 bases; unmatched bases: 6. This CDR3 is 14 amino acids long. Germline V gene data show CDR1 as SGHRS and CDR2 as YFSETQ. CDR3 bases: TGCGCCAGCAGCGCTAAACAGGGGGCTTACGAGCAGTACTTC. This gives the protein CASSAKQGAYEQYF.

To note about this clone: The same CDR3 arises from other DNA sequences in this sample as well. This chain joins TRBV10-3 and TRBJ2-7; D is ambiguous. The CDR3 length is 13 residues. The V end lost 3 bases, the J end lost 2 bases, and 8 bases lay between the germline ends. Germline-derived CDR1 and CDR2 are ENHRY and SYGVKD. The CDR3 sequence: CAISDRATYEQYF. CDR3 DNA: TGTGCCATCAGTGATCGGGCCACCTACGAGCAGTACTTC.

The gene calls are TRBV5-1 and TRBJ2-3; D is undetermined. V dropped 4 bases and J dropped 6 bases, with 9 bases sitting between them. CDR3 size: 12 residues. Germline CDR1 SGHRS, CDR2 YFSETQ. The CDR3 sequence: CASSLVQDTQYF. Written as DNA, the CDR3 is TGCGCCAGCAGCCTCGTCCAGGATACGCAGTATTTT.

The DNA of the CDR3 is TGTGCCAGCAGTTCCCGACAGGGAGCCTACGAGCAGTACTTC. The encoded protein is CASSSRQGAYEQYF. The rearrangement joins TRBV6-1 to TRBJ2-7, with 7 positions matching TRBD1. The CDR3 sequence is 14 residues long. Germline trimming cut 5 bases from V and 2 bases from J; bases unmatched to any gene: 6. Per germline, CDR1 MNHNS and CDR2 SASEGT.

The V gene is TRBV30, the J gene TRBJ2-3; TRBD1 agrees at 9 bases. CDR1 and CDR2 (germline): GTSNPN, SVGIG (reference sequence). The V segment lost 2 bases and the J segment 4 bases; nucleotides outside the gene matches: 7. CDR3 length equals 15 residues. CDR3 in DNA: TGTGCCTGGAGTATTCGACAGGGGGTCGCAGATACGCAGTATTTT. Encoded protein: CAWSIRQGVADTQYF.

This clone occurred once. The rearrangement uses TRBV18 and TRBJ2-7; TRBD2 is a possible D gene (5 bases). Germline lookup yields CDR1 KGHSH and CDR2 LQKENI. V lost 3 bases and J lost 3, with 12 bases in between. This CDR3 spans 14 amino acids. The CDR3 here is CASSPSSRGYEQYF. The CDR3 DNA follows: TGTGCCAGCTCACCGTCTTCTCGGGGCTACGAGCAGTACTTC.

This sequence joins TRBV6-5 and TRBJ1-2; maybe TRBD1 (6 bases). V gave up 4 bases and J gave up 8 bases, with 20 bases separating them. CDR1 and CDR2 (germline): MNHEY, SVGAGI. The CDR3 covers 15 residues. The CDR3 is CASSFHRDTANGYTF. CDR3 in DNA: TGTGCCAGCAGTTTCCACCGGGACACCGCGAACGGCTACACCTTC.

V and J are TRBV14 and TRBJ2-2; 9 bases are shared with TRBD1. The V gene end was trimmed by 4 bases and the J gene end by 5 bases; junction bases not matched to a gene: 8. Germline lookup yields CDR1 SGHDN and CDR2 FVKESK. CDR3 length: 16 residues. The CDR3 nucleotides are TGTGCCAGCAGCCCGCTGGGACAGGGAAGTACCGGGGAGCTGTTTTTT. This codes for CASSPLGQGSTGELFF.

This clone has a handful of counts. Different DNA sequences within this sample yield the same CDR3. The rearrangement links TRBV6-6 to TRBJ1-1; D unclear. The germline V gene encodes CDR1 MNHNY and CDR2 SVGAGI (reference sequence). This CDR3 comprises 13 residues. With 2 bases removed from V and 0 bases from J, the gap between germline ends came to 4 bases. The CDR3 DNA is TGTGCCAGCAGTTACAGGGTGAACACTGAAGCTTTCTTT. This encodes CASSYRVNTEAFF.

Points on this clone: The identical CDR3 is also encoded by other nucleotide sequences in the sample. The chain combines TRBV9 with TRBJ2-7; 12 nucleotides line up with TRBD2. CDR1 and CDR2 (germline): SGDLS, YYNGEE. The CDR3 extends over 14 amino acids. The trim removed 2 bases at V and 6 bases at J, leaving 3 bases unmatched. The CDR3, as DNA: TGTGCCAGCAGCGTGGGACTAGCGGGTTCCGAGCAGTACTTC. Residues: CASSVGLAGSEQYF.

The chain couples TRBV10-3 to TRBJ2-5; D may match TRBD1 or TRBD2 (5 bases each). The CDR3 is 15 amino acids. Germline CDR1 ENHRY, CDR2 SYGVKD. The V and J ends lost 8 bases and 3 bases respectively, with 19 bases between them. The CDR3 spells CAIQSRGAAEETQYF. Here the CDR3 DNA reads TGTGCCATCCAATCTCGAGGGGCAGCGGAAGAGACCCAGTACTTC.

The J gene is TRBJ2-7, the V gene TRBV18; no firm D call. The CDR3 is 13 residues long. Trimming shortened V by 3 bases and J by 1 base, and 7 bases separated the two germline ends. Germline values: CDR1 KGHSH, CDR2 LQKENI. CDR3 DNA sequence: TGTGCCAGCTCACCGTCGCATTCCTACGAGCAGTACTTC. It encodes CASSPSHSYEQYF.

The chain couples TRBV19 to TRBJ2-1; 9 positions agree with TRBD1. The J segment lost 8 bases and the V segment lost 4 bases, leaving 6 bases of the junction unmatched. CDR3 length: 14 residues. Germline V gene sequence: CDR1 LNHDA, CDR2 SQIVND (reference sequence). Here the CDR3 reads CASSTGQGKDEQFF. CDR3 nucleotides: TGTGCCAGTAGTACCGGACAGGGGAAGGATGAGCAGTTCTTC.

V gene TRBV6-1 combines with J gene TRBJ2-5; TRBD1 matches 9 bases. The CDR3 spans 14 residues. Germline V gives CDR1 MNHNS, CDR2 SASEGT. V lost 5 bases to trimming and J lost 4 bases; unmatched junction nucleotides: 5. The DNA for the CDR3 is TGTGCCAGCAGTAGGGACAGGGTTGGAGAGACCCAGTACTTC. Translation: CASSRDRVGETQYF.

The J gene is TRBJ1-2, the V gene TRBV2; D is uncertain. V was pared by 6 bases and J by 4 bases, with 15 bases between. Germline lookup yields CDR1 SNHLY and CDR2 FYNNEI. This CDR3 has 14 amino acids. CDR3 region: CASSREGVSYGYTF. CDR3 nucleotide sequence: TGTGCCAGCAGCAGAGAGGGTGTAAGCTATGGCTACACCTTC.

The chain has TRBV5-4 and TRBJ2-4; the D call may be TRBD1 or TRBD2 (5 bases each). There are 14 residues in the CDR3. The V end lost 3 bases, the J end lost 6 bases, and 13 bases lay between the germline ends. Germline V gene sequence: CDR1 SGHNT, CDR2 YYREEE (reference sequence). The CDR3: CASSSSGTLNIQYF. The CDR3 DNA reads TGTGCCAGCAGCTCCTCCGGGACCCTAAACATTCAGTACTTC.

The gene calls are TRBV10-2 and TRBJ2-3; 8 bases map to TRBD2. With 7 bases clipped from V and 4 bases from J, the junction kept 7 bases outside the gene matches. Germline-derived CDR1 and CDR2 are WSHSY and SAAADI. This CDR3 region has 14 residues. CDR3 DNA: TGCGCCAGCACTGTCGGGAGGGATCCAGATACGCAGTATTTT. Protein product: CASTVGRDPDTQYF.

The genes are TRBV5-1 and TRBJ2-5; 8 bases line up with TRBD2. Looked up from germline, CDR1 is SGHRS and CDR2 is YFSETQ. The CDR3 is made up of 16 amino acids. V shed 0 bases and J 4 bases; nucleotides not matched to a gene: 8. CDR3 protein: CASSLVVGGARETQYF. CDR3 sequence (DNA): TGCGCCAGCAGCTTGGTTGTCGGGGGGGCCCGAGAGACCCAGTACTTC. Full variable domain (outside the CDR3, taken from reference TRBV5-1 and TRBJ2-5): KAGVTQTPRYLIKTRGQQVTLSCSPISGHRSVSWYQQTPGQGLQFLFEYFSETQRNKGNFPGRFSGRQFSNSRSEMNVSTLELGDSALYLCASSLVVGGARETQYFGPGTRLLVL.

This clone occurred once. The rearrangement uses TRBV27 and TRBJ2-3; a possible D gene is TRBD2 (6 bases). Trimming shortened V by 4 bases and J by 1 base, and 15 bases separated the two germline ends. The germline CDR1 and CDR2 sequences are MNHEY and SMNVEV (reference sequence). The CDR3 runs to 16 residues. Here the CDR3 DNA reads TGTGCCAGCAGTTCCCCCGCTAGCGAGGGCACAGATACGCAGTATTTT. It specifies CASSSPASEGTDTQYF.

A remark on this clone: At one boundary the junction diverges from the germline segment, which might be a read error. The chain joins TRBV19 to TRBJ2-5; no definite D call. There are 12 residues in the CDR3. The V gene's germline CDR1 is LNHDA and CDR2 SQIVND (reference sequence). The CDR3 spells CASSIGQGTQYF. For the CDR3, the DNA is TGTGCCAGTAGTATAGGCCAAGGGACCCAGTACTTC.

This chain connects TRBV10-3 to TRBJ2-1; TRBD1 agrees at 11 bases. CDR1 and CDR2 from the germline V gene are ENHRY and SYGVKD. The CDR3 is 16 residues long. V dropped 4 bases and J dropped 3; count of bases not matched to a gene: 5. The CDR3 region has the DNA TGTGCCATCAGTGCCCGGGGGACAGGGGGCTACAATGAGCAGTTCTTC. Amino acids: CAISARGTGGYNEQFF.

Concerning this clone: Mismatch with germline at one junction end may stem from a read error. The V gene is TRBV7-9, the J gene TRBJ1-2; the D gene is possibly TRBD1 (6 bases). There are 13 residues in the CDR3. Looked up from germline, CDR1 is SEHNR and CDR2 is FQNEAQ (reference sequence). CDR3 region: CASSLLDRGGRRF. For the CDR3, the DNA is TGTGCCAGCAGCTTATTGGACAGAGGGGGTAGACGCTTC.

Notes on this clone: The same CDR3 also results from other DNA sequences found in this sample. The genes are TRBV5-1 and TRBJ1-4; 9 bases align to TRBD1. The CDR3 runs 14 residues. V gave up 2 bases and J gave up 6 bases; unmatched junction bases: 2. The germline CDR1 and CDR2 sequences are SGHRS and YFSETQ. CDR3 sequence reads: CASSLGQGYEKLFF. CDR3 coding DNA: TGCGCCAGCAGCTTAGGACAGGGGTATGAAAAACTGTTTTTT.

Regarding this clone: The identical CDR3 is also encoded by other nucleotide sequences in the sample. CDR3 amino acids: CASSVGGDSYNEQFF. The DNA for the CDR3 is TGTGCCAGCAGCGTAGGAGGGGATTCCTACAATGAGCAGTTCTTC. V gene TRBV9 combines with J gene TRBJ2-1; D assignment may be TRBD1 or TRBD2 (5 bases each). The germline gives CDR1 SGDLS, CDR2 YYNGEE. V gave up 0 bases and J gave up 1 base, with 8 bases separating them. The CDR3 totals 15 residues. Together with reference TRBV9 and TRBJ2-1, the CDR3 gives the full variable domain: DSGVTQTPKHLITATGQRVTLRCSPRSGDLSVYWYQQSLDQGLQFLIQYYNGEERAKGNILERFSAQQFPDLHSELNLSSLELGDSALYFCASSVGGDSYNEQFFGPGTRLTVL.

This clone was recorded once. The chain is built from TRBV5-1 and TRBJ2-2, with D perhaps TRBD2 (6 bases). Deletions cut 5 bases from V and 2 bases from J, with 10 bases between. This CDR3 has 14 residues. Germline CDR1 is SGHRS and CDR2 is YFSETQ. This chain's CDR3 is CASSRDLNTGELFF. As DNA, the CDR3 is TGCGCCAGCAGTAGGGACTTAAACACCGGGGAGCTGTTTTTT.